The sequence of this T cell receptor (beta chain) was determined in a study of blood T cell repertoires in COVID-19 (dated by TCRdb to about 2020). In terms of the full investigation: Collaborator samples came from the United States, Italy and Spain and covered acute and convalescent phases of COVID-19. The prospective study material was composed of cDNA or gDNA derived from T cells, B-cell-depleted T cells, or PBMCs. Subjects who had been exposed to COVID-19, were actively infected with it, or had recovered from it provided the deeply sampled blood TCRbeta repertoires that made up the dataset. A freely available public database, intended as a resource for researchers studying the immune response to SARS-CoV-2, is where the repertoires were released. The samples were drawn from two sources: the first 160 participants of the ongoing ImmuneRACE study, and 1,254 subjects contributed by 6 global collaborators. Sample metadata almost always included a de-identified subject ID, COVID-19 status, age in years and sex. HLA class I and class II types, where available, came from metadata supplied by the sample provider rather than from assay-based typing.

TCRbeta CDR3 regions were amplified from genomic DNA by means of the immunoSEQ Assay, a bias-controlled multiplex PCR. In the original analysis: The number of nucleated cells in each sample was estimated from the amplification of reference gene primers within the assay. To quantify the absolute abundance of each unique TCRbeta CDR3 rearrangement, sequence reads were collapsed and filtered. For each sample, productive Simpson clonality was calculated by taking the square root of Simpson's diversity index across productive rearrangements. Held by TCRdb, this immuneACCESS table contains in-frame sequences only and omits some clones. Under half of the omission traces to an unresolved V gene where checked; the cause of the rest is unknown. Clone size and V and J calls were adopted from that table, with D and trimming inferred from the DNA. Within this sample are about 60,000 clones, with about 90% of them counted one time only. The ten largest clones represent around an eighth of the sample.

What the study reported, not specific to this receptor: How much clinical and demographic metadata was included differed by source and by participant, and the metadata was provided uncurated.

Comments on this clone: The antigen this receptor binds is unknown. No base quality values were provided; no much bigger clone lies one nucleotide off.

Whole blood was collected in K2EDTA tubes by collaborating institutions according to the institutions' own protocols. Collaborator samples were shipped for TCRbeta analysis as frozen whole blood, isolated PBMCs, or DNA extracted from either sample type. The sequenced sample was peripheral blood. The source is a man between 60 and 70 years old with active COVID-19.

The DNA sequence is given as TGTGCCAGCAGCACTTCTGGGACAGGGACCCTCCAGTTCTTC. This sequence encodes CASSTSGTGTLQFF. The receptor chain draws on TRBV7-8 and TRBJ2-1; TRBD1 aligns with 9 central bases. Germline trimming: 5 bases from V, 13 bases from J; junction bases outside gene matches: 12. The CDR3, cysteine through phenylalanine, is 14 amino acids long. The retained sequence is limited to the CDR3, 42 bases, with the frame set at the first base. The germline V gene supplies CDR1 SGHVS and CDR2 FQNEAQ.